Sample share makes the clone carrying this T cell receptor (beta chain) medium-sized (0.01 to 0.1%). The source of the sample is a study of blood T cell repertoires in COVID-19. Study at large: Sites across the United States, Italy and Spain contributed samples from acute and convalescent COVID-19.

Assay used: immunoSEQ multiplex PCR; TCRdb lists only in-frame clones, some missing. The sample includes about 46,000 clones, over 75% seen only once; the top ten take about a sixth. The length of the CDR3 is 16 residues. V was pared by 2 bases and J by 4 bases, with 7 bases of the junction left unmatched. CDR1 is MNHNY and CDR2 is SVGAGI in the germline V gene (reference sequence). The sequencing sample was made of peripheral blood. The source of this sequence is a human donor in a cohort sampled during active COVID-19. The donor label of this sample is uncertain. This sequence joins TRBV6-6 and TRBJ1-2; 10 bases match TRBD1. CDR3 bases: TGTGCCAGCAGTTACCTTGGACAGGGGGAATCCTATGGCTACACCTTC. This encodes CASSYLGQGESYGYTF.